This paragraph covers one T cell receptor beta chain sequence. This clonotype was counted a few times. Its antigen specificity is not known. No much larger clonotype is one base removed from it; base qualities were not supplied. For this chain, trimming is 7 bases at the V end and 4 bases at the J end, and the number of junction bases without a gene match is 13. CDR3 length: 15 amino acids, cysteine to phenylalanine. CDR3 DNA is the only sequence kept; it has 45 bases, read in frame from the first base. For CDR1 and CDR2, the germline V gene (reference sequence) lists DFQATT and SNEGSKA. These data belong to a study of T cell repertoires in cytomegalovirus infection (dated by TCRdb to the late 2010s). Broadly, across the study: The peptide stimulations were aimed at well-studied HLA-B-restricted epitopes as well as recently identified HLA-C-restricted CMV epitopes, whose presentation resists viral immunomodulation. Donor HLA type was relevant to the analysis, as public TCR beta signatures indicated carriage of CMV infection together with the matching HLA type.

TCRdb lists the instrument as Illumina HiSeq 1500. TCRdb cleaned the public reads at Q25 with fastp, built clones with MiXCR and kept in-frame beta chains. Each record represents a unique CDR3 protein, reported with the most common genes and DNA among its rows. In this sample the table shows 27,000 or so distinct CDR3 sequences, around 19% of which occur a single time. The ten largest make up roughly 80% of the sample. The treatment or condition label here, explained by the study, means: in vitro stimulation with specific CMV peptide epitopes to enrich CMV-specific T cells. On the study overall, not on this receptor specifically: The ex vivo response was dominated by HLA-C-restricted CMV-specific TCR beta clonotypes, which also provided the single most frequent clonotype in two of eight donors. Carriers of CMV infection plus the relevant HLA type were discriminated by the cumulative frequency of public TCR beta family members in the study cohort and in an independent approximately 350-donor cohort.

The chain uses TRBV20-1 and TRBJ2-1, with 7 central nucleotides matching TRBD2. The sample consisted of CD8+ T cells from cultured PBMCs, taken from culture after CMV antigen stimulation. This receptor was taken from a human donor in good health (CMV status not recorded). Some clones in this sample may be carry-over from other donors' samples. The CDR3 reads CSVLVGSGYYNEQFF. The DNA sequence reads TGCAGTGTCCTAGTGGGTAGCGGGTATTACAATGAGCAGTTCTTC.